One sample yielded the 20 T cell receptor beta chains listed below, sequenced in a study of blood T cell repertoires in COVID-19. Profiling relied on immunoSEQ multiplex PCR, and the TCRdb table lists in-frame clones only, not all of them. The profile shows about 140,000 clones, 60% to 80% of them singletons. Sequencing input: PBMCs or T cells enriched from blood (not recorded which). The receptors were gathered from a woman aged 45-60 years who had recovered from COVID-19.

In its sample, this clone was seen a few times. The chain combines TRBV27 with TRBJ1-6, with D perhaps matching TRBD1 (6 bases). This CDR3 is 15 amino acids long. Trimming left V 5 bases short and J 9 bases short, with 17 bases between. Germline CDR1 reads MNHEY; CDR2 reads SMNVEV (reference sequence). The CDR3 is CASSQTGTHASPLHF. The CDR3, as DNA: TGTGCCAGCAGTCAGACCGGGACACATGCTTCACCCCTCCACTTT.

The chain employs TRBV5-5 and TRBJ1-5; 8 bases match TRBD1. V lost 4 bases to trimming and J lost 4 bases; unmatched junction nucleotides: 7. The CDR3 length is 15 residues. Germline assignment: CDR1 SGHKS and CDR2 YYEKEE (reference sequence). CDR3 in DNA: TGTGCCAGCAGCGTAGGGACAGGCCGAAATCAGCCCCAGCATTTT. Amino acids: CASSVGTGRNQPQHF.

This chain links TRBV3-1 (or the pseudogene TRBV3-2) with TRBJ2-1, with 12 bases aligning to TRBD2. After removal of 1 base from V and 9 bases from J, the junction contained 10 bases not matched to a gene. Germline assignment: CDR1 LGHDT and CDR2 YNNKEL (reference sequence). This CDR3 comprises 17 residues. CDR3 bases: TGTGCCAGCAGCCAAGCTTCCGGGACTAGCGGGTGGGTTGAGCAGTTCTTC. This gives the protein CASSQASGTSGWVEQFF.

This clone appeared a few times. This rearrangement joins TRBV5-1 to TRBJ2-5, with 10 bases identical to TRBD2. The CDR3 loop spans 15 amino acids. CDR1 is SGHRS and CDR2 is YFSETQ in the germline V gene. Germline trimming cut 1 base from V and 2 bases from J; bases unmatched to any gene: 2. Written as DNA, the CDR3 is TGCGCCAGCAGCTTGACAGCGGGGGGGCAAGAGACCCAGTACTTC. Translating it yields CASSLTAGGQETQYF.

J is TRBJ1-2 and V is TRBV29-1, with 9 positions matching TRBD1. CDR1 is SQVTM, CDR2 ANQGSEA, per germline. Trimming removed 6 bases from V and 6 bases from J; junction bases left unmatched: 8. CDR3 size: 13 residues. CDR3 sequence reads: CSVSRDRVDGYTF. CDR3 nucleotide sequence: TGCAGCGTCTCCCGGGACAGGGTGGATGGCTACACCTTC.

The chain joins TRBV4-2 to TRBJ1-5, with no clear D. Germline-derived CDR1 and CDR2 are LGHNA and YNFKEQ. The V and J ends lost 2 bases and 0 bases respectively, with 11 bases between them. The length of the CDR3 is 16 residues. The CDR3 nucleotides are TGTGCCAGCAGCCAAAAGGCGGTCTATAGCAATCAGCCCCAGCATTTT. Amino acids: CASSQKAVYSNQPQHF.

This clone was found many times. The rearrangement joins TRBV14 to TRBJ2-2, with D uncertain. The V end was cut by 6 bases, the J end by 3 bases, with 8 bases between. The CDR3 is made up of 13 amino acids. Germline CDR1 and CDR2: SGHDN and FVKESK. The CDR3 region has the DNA TGTGCCAGCAGTCCACAGTACACCGGGGAGCTGTTTTTT. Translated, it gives CASSPQYTGELFF.

The CDR3: CASSLHVQGAENTIYF. The CDR3, as DNA: TGTGCCAGCAGCTTGCACGTACAGGGGGCCGAAAACACCATATATTTT. The genes are TRBV5-5 and TRBJ1-3; 9 bases fit TRBD1. CDR1 is SGHKS and CDR2 is YYEKEE in the germline V gene (reference sequence). This CDR3 region has 16 residues. Trimming cost V 1 base and J 6 bases; bases outside gene matches: 8.

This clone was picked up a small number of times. CDR3 protein: CASSLRQFTEAFF. The CDR3 DNA follows: TGTGCCAGCAGCTTAAGACAGTTCACTGAAGCTTTCTTT. This chain uses TRBV11-2 with TRBJ1-1; tentative D call: TRBD1 (5 bases). V lost 2 bases and J lost 4, with 8 bases in between. Looked up from germline, CDR1 is SGHAT and CDR2 is FQNNGV. The CDR3 extends over 13 amino acids.

CDR3 loop: CASRVSAGGFEQFF. In DNA form, the CDR3 reads TGCGCCAGCAGGGTTTCAGCGGGAGGGTTTGAGCAGTTCTTC. J is TRBJ2-1 and V is TRBV5-1; 10 nucleotides align to TRBD2. There are 14 residues in the CDR3. Germline CDR1 reads SGHRS; CDR2 reads YFSETQ. With V trimmed by 5 bases and J by 9 bases, 8 bases remained unmatched.

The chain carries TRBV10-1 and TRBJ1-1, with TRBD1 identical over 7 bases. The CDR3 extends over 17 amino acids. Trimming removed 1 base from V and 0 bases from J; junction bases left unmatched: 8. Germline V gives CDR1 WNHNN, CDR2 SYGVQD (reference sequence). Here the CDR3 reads CASSEFPSGTVNTEAFF. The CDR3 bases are TGCGCCAGCAGTGAGTTCCCCTCCGGGACAGTGAACACTGAAGCTTTCTTT.

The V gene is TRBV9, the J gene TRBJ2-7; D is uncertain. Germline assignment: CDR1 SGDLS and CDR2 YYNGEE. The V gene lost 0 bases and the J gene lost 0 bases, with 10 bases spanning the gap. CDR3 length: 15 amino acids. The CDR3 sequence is CASSVGGAGSYEQYF. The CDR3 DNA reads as TGTGCCAGCAGCGTAGGCGGTGCTGGCTCCTACGAGCAGTACTTC. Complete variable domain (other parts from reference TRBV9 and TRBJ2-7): DSGVTQTPKHLITATGQRVTLRCSPRSGDLSVYWYQQSLDQGLQFLIQYYNGEERAKGNILERFSAQQFPDLHSELNLSSLELGDSALYFCASSVGGAGSYEQYFGPGTRLTVT.

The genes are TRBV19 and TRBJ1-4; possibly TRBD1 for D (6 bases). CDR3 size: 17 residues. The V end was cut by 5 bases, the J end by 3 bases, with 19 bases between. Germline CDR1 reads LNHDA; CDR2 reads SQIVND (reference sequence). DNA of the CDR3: TGTGCCAGTAGTGCCCGCCCTACAGGGTCTTCTAATGAAAAACTGTTTTTT. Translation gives CASSARPTGSSNEKLFF. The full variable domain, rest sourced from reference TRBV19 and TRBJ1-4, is DGGITQSPKYLFRKEGQNVTLSCEQNLNHDAMYWYRQDPGQGLRLIYYSQIVNDFQKGDIAEGYSVSREKKESFPLTVTSAQKNPTAFYLCASSARPTGSSNEKLFFGSGTQLSVL.

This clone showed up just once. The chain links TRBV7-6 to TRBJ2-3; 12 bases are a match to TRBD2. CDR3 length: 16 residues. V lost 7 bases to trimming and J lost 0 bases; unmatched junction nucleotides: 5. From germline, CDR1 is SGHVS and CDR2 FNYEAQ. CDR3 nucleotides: TGTGCCAGCACCGCCGGGACTAGCGGGAGCACAGATACGCAGTATTTT. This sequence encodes CASTAGTSGSTDTQYF.

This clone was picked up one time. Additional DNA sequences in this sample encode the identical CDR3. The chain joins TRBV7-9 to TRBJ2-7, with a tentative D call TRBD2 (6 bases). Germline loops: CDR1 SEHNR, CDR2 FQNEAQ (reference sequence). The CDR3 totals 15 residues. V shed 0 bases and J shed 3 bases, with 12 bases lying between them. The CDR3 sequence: CASSLAASEYYEQYF. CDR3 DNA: TGTGCCAGCAGCTTAGCAGCTAGCGAGTACTACGAGCAGTACTTC.

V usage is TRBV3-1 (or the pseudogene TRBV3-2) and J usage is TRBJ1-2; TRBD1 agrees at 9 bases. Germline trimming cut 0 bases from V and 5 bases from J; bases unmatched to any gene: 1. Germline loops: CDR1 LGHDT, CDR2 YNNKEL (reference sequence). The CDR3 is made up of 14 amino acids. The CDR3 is CASSQEGTGYGYTF. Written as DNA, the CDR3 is TGTGCCAGCAGCCAAGAAGGGACAGGGTATGGCTACACCTTC.

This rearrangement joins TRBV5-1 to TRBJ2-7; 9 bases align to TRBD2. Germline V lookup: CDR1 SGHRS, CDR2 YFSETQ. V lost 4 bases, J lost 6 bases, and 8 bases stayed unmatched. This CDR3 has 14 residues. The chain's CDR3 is CASSAAGLAGEQYF. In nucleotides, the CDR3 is TGCGCCAGCAGCGCCGCGGGACTAGCTGGCGAGCAGTACTTC.

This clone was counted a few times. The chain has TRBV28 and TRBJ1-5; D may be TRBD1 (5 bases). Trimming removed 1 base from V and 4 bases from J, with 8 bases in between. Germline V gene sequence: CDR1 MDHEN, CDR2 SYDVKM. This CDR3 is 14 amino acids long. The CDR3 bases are TGTGCCAGCAGTTTATCAGGGTCGAATCAGCCCCAGCATTTT. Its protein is CASSLSGSNQPQHF.

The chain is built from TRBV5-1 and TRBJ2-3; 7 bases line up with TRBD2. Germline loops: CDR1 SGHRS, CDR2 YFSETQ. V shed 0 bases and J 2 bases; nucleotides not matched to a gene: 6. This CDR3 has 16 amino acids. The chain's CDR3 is CASSLEASGYTDTQYF. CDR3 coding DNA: TGCGCCAGCAGCTTGGAGGCTAGCGGATACACAGATACGCAGTATTTT.

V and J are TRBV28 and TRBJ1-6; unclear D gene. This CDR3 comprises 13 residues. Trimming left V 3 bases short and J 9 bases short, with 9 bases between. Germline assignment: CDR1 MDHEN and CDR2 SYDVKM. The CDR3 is CASSFLSSSPLHF. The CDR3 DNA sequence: TGTGCCAGCAGTTTTTTATCGAGTTCACCCCTCCACTTT. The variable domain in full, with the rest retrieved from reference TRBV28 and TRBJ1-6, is DVKVTQSSRYLVKRTGEKVFLECVQDMDHENMFWYRQDPGLGLRLIYFSYDVKMKEKGDIPEGYSVSREKKERFSLILESASTNQTSMYLCASSFLSSSPLHFGNGTRLTVT.